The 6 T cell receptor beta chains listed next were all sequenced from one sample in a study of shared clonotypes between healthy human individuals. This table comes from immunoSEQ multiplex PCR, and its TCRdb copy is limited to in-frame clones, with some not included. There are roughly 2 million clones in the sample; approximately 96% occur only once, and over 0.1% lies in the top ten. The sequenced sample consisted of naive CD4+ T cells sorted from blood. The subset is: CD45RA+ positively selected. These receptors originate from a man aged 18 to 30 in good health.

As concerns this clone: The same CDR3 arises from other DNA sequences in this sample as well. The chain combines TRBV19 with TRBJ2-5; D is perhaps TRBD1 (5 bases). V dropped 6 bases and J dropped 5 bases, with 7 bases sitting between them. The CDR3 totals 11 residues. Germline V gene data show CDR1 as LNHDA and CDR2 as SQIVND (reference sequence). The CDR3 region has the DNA TGTGCCAGTAGGGCAGGGGAGACCCAGTACTTC. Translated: CASRAGETQYF. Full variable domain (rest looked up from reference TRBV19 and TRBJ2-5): DGGITQSPKYLFRKEGQNVTLSCEQNLNHDAMYWYRQDPGQGLRLIYYSQIVNDFQKGDIAEGYSVSREKKESFPLTVTSAQKNPTAFYLCASRAGETQYFGPGTRLLVL.

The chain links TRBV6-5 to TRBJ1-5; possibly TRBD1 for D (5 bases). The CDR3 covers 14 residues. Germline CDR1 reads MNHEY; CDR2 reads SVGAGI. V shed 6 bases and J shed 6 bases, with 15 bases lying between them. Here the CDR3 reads CASRSGREGQPQHF. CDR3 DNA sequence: TGTGCCAGCAGGTCGGGCAGGGAGGGTCAGCCCCAGCATTTT.

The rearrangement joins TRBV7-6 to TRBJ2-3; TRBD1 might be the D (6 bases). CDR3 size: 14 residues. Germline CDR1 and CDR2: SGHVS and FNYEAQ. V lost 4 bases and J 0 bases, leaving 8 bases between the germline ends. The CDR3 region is CASSSGQSTDTQYF. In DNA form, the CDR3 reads TGTGCCAGCAGCTCGGGACAAAGCACAGATACGCAGTATTTT.

Written as DNA, the CDR3 is TGCGCCAGCAGCCGGACAGGGAGTGACACTGAAGCTTTCTTT. This encodes CASSRTGSDTEAFF. The rearrangement joins TRBV5-1 to TRBJ1-1, with 8 bases matching TRBD1. This CDR3 comprises 14 residues. The germline V gene encodes CDR1 SGHRS and CDR2 YFSETQ. V shed 4 bases, J shed 3 bases, and the junction held 5 bases outside the gene matches.

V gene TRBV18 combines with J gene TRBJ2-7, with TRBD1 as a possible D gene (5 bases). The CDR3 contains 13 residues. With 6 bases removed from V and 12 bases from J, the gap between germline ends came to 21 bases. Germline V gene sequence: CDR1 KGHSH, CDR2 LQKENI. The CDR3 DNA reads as TGTGCCAGCTCTCCAGGGTCGGACCGCCACCCGTACTTC. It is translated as CASSPGSDRHPYF.

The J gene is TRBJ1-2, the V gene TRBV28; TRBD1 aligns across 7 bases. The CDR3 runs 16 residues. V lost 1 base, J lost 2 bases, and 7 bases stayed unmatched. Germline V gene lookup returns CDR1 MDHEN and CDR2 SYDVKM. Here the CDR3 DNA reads TGTGCCAGCAGTTTATCTCCGACAGGGATAAACTATGGCTACACCTTC. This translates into CASSLSPTGINYGYTF.